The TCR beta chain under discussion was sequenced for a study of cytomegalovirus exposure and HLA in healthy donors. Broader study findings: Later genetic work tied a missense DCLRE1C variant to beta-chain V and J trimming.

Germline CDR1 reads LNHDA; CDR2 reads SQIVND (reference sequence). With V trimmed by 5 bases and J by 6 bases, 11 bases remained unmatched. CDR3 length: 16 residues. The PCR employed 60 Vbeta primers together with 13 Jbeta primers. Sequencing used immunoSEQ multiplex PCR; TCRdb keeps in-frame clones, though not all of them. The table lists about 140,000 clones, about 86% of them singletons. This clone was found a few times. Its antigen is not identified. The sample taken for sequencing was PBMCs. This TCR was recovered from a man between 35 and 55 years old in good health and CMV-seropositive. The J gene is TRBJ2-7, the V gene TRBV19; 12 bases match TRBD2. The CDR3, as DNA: TGTGCCAGTAGTGGGCAAAAGACTAGCGGGAGTCCCGAGCAGTACTTC. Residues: CASSGQKTSGSPEQYF. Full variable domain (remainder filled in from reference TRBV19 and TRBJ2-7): DGGITQSPKYLFRKEGQNVTLSCEQNLNHDAMYWYRQDPGQGLRLIYYSQIVNDFQKGDIAEGYSVSREKKESFPLTVTSAQKNPTAFYLCASSGQKTSGSPEQYFGPGTRLTVT.